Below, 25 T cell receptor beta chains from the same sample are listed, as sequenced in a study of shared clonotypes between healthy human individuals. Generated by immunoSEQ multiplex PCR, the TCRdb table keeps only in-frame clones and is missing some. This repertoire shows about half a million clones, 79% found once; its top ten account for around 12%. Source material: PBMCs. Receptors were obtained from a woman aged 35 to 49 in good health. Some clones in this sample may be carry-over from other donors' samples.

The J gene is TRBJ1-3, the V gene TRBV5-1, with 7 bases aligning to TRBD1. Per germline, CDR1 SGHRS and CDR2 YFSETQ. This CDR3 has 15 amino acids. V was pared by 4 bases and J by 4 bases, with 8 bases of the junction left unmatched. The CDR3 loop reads CASSKDPGQGNTIYF. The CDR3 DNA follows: TGCGCCAGCAGCAAGGACCCGGGACAGGGAAACACCATATATTTT.

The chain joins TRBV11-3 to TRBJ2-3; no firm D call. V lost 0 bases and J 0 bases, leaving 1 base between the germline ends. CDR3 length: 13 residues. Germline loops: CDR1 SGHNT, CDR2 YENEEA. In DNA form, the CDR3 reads TGTGCCAGCAGCTTAGACAGCACAGATACGCAGTATTTT. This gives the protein CASSLDSTDTQYF.

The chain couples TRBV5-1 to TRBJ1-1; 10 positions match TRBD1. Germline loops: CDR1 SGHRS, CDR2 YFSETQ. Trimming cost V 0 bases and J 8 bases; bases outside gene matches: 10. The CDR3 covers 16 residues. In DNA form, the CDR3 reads TGCGCCAGCAGCTTGGCCGGGACAGGGGCGCCAGACGAAGCTTTCTTT. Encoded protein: CASSLAGTGAPDEAFF.

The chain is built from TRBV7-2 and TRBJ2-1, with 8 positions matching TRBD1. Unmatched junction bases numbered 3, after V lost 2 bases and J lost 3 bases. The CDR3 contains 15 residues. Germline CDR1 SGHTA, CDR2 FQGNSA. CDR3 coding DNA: TGTGCCAGCAGCTTAAGGACAGGGAACTACAATGAGCAGTTCTTC. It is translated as CASSLRTGNYNEQFF.

CDR3 sequence reads: CASTQTSGSYNEQFF. As DNA, the CDR3 is TGTGCCAGCACCCAGACTAGCGGGAGCTACAATGAGCAGTTCTTC. The chain is built from TRBV6-1 and TRBJ2-1, with 12 nucleotides matching TRBD2. Losses at the gene ends were 7 bases for V and 3 bases for J; bases not matched to a gene: 4. The CDR3 extends over 15 amino acids. From germline, CDR1 is MNHNS and CDR2 SASEGT.

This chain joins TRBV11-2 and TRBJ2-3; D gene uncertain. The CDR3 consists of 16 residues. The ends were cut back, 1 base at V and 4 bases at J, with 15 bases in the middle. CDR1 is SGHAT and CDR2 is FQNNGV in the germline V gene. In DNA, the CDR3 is TGTGCCAGCAGCTTAGCCTTTGGCAGTATTCCAGATACGCAGTATTTT. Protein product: CASSLAFGSIPDTQYF.

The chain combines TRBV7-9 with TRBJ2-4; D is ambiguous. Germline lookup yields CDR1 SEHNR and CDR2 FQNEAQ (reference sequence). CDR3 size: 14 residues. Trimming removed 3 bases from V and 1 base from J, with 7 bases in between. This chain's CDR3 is CASSFRWAKNIQYF. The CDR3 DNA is TGTGCCAGCAGCTTCCGATGGGCCAAAAACATTCAGTACTTC.

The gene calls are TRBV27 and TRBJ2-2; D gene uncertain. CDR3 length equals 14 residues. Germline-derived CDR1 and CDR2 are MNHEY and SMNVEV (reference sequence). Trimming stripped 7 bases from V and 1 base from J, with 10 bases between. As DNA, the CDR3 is TGTGCCAGCAAGCCCCAGCGGAACACCGGGGAGCTGTTTTTT. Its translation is CASKPQRNTGELFF.

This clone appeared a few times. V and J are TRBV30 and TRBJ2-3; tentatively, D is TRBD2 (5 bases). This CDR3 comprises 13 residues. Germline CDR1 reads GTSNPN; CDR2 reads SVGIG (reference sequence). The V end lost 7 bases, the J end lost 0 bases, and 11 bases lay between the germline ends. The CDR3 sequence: CALEAPSTDTQYF. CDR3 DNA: TGTGCCTTGGAGGCCCCTAGCACAGATACGCAGTATTTT.

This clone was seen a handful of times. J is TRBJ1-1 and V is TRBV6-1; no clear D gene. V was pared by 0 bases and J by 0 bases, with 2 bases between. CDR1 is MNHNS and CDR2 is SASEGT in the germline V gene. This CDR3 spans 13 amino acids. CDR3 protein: CASSEALNTEAFF. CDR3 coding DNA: TGTGCCAGCAGTGAAGCGCTGAACACTGAAGCTTTCTTT.

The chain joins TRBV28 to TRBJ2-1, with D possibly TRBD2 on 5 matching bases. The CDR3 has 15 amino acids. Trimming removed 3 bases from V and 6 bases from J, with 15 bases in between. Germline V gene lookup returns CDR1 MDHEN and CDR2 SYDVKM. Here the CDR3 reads CASSFLSGLGNEQFF. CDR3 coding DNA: TGTGCCAGCAGTTTTCTAAGCGGACTGGGCAATGAGCAGTTCTTC. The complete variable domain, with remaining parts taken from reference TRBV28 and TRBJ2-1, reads DVKVTQSSRYLVKRTGEKVFLECVQDMDHENMFWYRQDPGLGLRLIYFSYDVKMKEKGDIPEGYSVSREKKERFSLILESASTNQTSMYLCASSFLSGLGNEQFFGPGTRLTVL.

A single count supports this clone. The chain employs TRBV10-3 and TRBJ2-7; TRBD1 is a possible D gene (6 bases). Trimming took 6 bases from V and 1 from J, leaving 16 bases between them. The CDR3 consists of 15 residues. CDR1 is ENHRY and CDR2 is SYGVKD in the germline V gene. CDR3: CAIRDLGQQSYEQYF. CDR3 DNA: TGTGCCATCAGGGACCTCGGACAGCAGTCCTACGAGCAGTACTTC.

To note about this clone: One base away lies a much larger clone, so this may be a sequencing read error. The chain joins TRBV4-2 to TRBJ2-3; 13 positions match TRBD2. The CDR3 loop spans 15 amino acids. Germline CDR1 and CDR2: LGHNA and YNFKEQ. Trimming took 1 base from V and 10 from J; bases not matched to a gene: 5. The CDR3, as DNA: TGTGCCAGCAGCCAAGGGACTAGCGGGAGAAATGCGCAGTATTTT. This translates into CASSQGTSGRNAQYF.

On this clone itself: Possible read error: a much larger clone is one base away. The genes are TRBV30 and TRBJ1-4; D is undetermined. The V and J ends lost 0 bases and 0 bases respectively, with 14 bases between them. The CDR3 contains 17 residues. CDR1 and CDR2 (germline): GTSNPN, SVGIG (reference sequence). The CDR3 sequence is CAWSVNMGHATNEKLFF. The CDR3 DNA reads TGTGCCTGGAGTGTTAACATGGGCCATGCAACTAATGAAAAACTGTTTTTT. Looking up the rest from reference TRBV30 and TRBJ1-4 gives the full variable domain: SQTIHQWPATLVQPVGSPLSLECTVEGTSNPNLYWYRQAAGRGLQLLFYSVGIGQISSEVPQNLSASRPQDRQFILSSKKLLLSDSGFYLCAWSVNMGHATNEKLFFGSGTQLSVL.

The CDR3 sequence is CASSGRTGRQETQYF. CDR3 sequence (DNA): TGTGCCAGCAGCGGGCGGACAGGAAGACAAGAGACCCAGTACTTC. The chain recombines TRBV5-4 with TRBJ2-5; 7 bases are shared with TRBD1. Germline loops: CDR1 SGHNT, CDR2 YYREEE (reference sequence). V was pared by 4 bases and J by 2 bases, with 8 bases of the junction left unmatched. CDR3 length equals 15 residues.

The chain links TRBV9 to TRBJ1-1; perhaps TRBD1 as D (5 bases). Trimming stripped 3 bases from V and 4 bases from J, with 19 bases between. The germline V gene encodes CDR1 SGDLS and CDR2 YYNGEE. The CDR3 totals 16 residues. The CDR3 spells CASSEGRGSQPTEAFF. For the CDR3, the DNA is TGTGCCAGCAGCGAGGGGCGGGGCAGCCAACCCACTGAAGCTTTCTTT.

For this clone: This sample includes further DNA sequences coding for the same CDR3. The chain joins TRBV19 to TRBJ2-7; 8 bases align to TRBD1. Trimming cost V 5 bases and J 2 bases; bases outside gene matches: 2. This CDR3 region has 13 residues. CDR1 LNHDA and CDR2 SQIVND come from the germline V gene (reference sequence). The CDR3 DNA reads TGTGCCAGTAGTGTCAGGGGGCCCTACGAGCAGTACTTC. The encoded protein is CASSVRGPYEQYF.

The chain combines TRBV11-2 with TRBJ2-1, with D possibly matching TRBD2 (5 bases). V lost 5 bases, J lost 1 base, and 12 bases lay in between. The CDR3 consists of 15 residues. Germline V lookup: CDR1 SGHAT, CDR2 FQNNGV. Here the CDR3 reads CASSHYTGSYNEQFF. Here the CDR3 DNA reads TGTGCCAGCAGCCACTATACGGGATCCTACAATGAGCAGTTCTTC.

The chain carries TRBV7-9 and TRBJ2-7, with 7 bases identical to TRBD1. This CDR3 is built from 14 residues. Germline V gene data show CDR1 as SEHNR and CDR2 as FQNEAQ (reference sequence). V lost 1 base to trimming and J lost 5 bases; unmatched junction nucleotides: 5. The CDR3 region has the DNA TGTGCCAGCAGCTTAGGACAGGGAAGGGACGAGCAGTACTTC. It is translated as CASSLGQGRDEQYF.

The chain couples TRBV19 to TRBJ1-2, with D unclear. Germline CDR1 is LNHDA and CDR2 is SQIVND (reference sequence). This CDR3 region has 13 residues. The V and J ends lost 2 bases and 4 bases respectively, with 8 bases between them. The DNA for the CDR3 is TGTGCCAGTAGTATAACACTGGGCTATGGCTACACCTTC. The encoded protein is CASSITLGYGYTF.

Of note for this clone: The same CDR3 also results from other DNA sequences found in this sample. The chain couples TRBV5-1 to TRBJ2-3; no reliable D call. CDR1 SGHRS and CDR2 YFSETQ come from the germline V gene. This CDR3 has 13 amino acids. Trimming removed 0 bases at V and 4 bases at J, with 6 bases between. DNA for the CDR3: TGCGCCAGCAGCTTGGGGGGTTCAGATACGCAGTATTTT. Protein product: CASSLGGSDTQYF.

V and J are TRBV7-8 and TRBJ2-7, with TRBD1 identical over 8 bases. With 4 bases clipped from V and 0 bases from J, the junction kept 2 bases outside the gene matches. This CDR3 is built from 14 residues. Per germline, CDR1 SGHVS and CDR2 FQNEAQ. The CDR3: CASSWTGSSYEQYF. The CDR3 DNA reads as TGTGCCAGCAGCTGGACAGGGAGCTCCTACGAGCAGTACTTC.

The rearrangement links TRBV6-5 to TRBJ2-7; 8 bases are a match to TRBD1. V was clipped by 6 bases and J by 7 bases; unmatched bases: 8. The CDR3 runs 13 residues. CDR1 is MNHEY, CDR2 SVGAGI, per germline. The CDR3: CASSLDREREQYF. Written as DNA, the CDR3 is TGTGCCAGCAGCCTGGACAGGGAGAGGGAGCAGTACTTC.

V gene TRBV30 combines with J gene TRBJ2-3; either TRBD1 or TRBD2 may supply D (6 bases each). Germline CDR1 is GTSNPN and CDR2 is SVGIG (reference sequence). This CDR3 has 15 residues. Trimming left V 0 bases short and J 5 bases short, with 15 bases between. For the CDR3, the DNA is TGTGCCTGGAGTGTACCCAGGGGCGGGGTAGATACGCAGTATTTT. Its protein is CAWSVPRGGVDTQYF.

CDR3 amino acids: CASSVGGEPNTGELFF. The CDR3 DNA is TGTGCCAGCAGCGTAGGGGGGGAACCGAACACCGGGGAGCTGTTTTTT. The chain has TRBV9 and TRBJ2-2, with a possible D match to TRBD2 (6 bases). This CDR3 contains 16 residues. The germline V and J ends were trimmed by 0 bases and 0 bases, with 9 bases remaining between them. Per germline, CDR1 SGDLS and CDR2 YYNGEE.